One T cell receptor (beta chain) is described in this entry. The data belong to a study of blood T cell repertoires in COVID-19. Germline V gene sequence: CDR1 SGHDT, CDR2 YYEEEE. V was cut by 3 bases and J by 1 base, with 14 bases left in between. CDR3 length equals 16 residues. TCRdb's copy holds only in-frame clones and misses some; the assay was immunoSEQ multiplex PCR. The table shows roughly 300,000 clones, with about nine tenths occurring only once. This chain links TRBV5-6 with TRBJ1-5; D is undetermined. The sample consisted of PBMCs or T cells enriched from blood (not recorded which). The sequence was obtained from a man in his thirties or forties who had recovered from COVID-19. Here the CDR3 DNA reads TGTGCCAGCAGCTCCAATCGGGTCCCGAGCAATCAGCCCCAGCATTTT. It translates to CASSSNRVPSNQPQHF.